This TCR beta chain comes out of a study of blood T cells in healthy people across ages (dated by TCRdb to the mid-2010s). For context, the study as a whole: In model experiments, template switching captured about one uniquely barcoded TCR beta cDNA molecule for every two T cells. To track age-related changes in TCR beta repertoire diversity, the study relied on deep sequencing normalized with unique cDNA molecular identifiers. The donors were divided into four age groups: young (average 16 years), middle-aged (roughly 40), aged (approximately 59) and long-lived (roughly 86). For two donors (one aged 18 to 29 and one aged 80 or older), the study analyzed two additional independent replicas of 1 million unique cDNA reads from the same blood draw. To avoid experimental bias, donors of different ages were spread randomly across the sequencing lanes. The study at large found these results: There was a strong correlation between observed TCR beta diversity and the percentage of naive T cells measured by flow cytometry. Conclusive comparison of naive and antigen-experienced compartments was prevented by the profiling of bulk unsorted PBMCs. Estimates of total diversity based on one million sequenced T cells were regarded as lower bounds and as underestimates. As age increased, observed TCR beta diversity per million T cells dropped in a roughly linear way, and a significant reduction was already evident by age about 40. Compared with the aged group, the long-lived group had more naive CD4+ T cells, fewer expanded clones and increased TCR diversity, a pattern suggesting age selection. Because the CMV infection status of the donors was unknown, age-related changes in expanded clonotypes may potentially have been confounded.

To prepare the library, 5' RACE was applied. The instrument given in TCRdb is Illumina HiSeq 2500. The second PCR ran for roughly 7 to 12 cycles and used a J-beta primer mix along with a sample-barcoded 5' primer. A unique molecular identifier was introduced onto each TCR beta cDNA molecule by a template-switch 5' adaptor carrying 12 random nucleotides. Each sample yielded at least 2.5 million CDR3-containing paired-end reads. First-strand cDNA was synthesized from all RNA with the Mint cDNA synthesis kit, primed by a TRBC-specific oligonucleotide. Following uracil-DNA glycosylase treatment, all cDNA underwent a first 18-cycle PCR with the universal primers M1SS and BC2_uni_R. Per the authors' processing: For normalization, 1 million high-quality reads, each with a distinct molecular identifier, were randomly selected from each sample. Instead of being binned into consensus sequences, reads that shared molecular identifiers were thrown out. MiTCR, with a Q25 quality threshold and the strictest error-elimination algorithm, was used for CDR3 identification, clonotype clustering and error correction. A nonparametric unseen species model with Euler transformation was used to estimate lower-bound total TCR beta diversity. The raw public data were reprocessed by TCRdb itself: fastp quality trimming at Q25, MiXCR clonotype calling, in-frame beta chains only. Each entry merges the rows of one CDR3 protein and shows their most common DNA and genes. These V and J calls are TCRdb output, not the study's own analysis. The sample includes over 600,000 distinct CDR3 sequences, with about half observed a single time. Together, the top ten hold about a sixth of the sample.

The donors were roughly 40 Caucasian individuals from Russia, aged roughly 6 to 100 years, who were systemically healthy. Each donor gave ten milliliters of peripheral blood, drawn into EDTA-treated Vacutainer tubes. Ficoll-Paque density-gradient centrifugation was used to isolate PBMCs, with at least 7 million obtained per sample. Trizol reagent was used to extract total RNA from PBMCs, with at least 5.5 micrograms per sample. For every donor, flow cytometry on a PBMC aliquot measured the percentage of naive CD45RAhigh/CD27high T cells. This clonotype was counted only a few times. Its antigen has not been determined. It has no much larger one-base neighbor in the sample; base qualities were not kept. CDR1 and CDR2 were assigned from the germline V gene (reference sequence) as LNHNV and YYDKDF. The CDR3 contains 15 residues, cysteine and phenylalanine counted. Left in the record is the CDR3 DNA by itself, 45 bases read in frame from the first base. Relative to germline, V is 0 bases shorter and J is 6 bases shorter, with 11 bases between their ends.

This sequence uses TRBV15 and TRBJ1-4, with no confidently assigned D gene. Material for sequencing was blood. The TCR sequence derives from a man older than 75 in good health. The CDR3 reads CATSRDKGIDEKLFF. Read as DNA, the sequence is TGTGCCACCAGCAGAGATAAAGGAATTGATGAAAAACTGTTTTTT.